Listed below are T cell receptor beta chains from one sample, sequenced in a study of cytomegalovirus exposure and HLA in healthy donors. Generated by immunoSEQ multiplex PCR, the TCRdb table keeps only in-frame clones and is missing some. The sample consists of 30,000 to 45,000 clones, over 40% of them appearing once. The sample consisted of PBMCs. These receptor sequences come from a woman aged 40 to 49 in good health and CMV-seropositive. The CDR3 runs from the conserved cysteine through the conserved F or W. A D gene is named only where the DNA matches it firmly. Size is stated for part of the rows, as once, few or many counts, or as a class when the clone is expanded.

v_gene: TRBV5-1; abundance: NA; j_gene: TRBJ2-3; d_gene: NA; CDR3nt: TGCGCCAGCAGCTTGGTTGGGAGGCACACAGATACGCAGTATTTT; CDR3aa: CASSLVGRHTDTQYF
v_gene: TRBV18; abundance: few; j_gene: TRBJ1-2; d_gene: TRBD1; CDR3nt: TGTGCCAGCTCACCGGGAACGGGACAGGGGGCCGATGGCTACACCTTC; CDR3aa: CASSPGTGQGADGYTF
v_gene: TRBV7-9; abundance: few; j_gene: TRBJ1-2; d_gene: NA; CDR3nt: TGTGCCAGCAGCTTAGCGGGAGGGAGTGGCTACACCTTC; CDR3aa: CASSLAGGSGYTF
v_gene: TRBV6-4; abundance: NA; j_gene: TRBJ2-3; d_gene: TRBD1; CDR3nt: TGTGCCAGCACAGTCGGCAGGGGGCGTTTCTCGGATACGCAGTATTTT; CDR3aa: CASTVGRGRFSDTQYF
v_gene: TRBV2; abundance: NA; j_gene: TRBJ2-3; d_gene: TRBD1; CDR3nt: TGTGCCAGCAGGCTAAGGGGGCGTAGCACAGATACGCAGTATTTT; CDR3aa: CASRLRGRSTDTQYF
v_gene: TRBV6-1; abundance: few; j_gene: TRBJ2-1; d_gene: NA; CDR3nt: TGTGCCAGCAGTGAAAGCTGGGGGCCCTACAATGAGCAGTTCTTC; CDR3aa: CASSESWGPYNEQFF
v_gene: TRBV6-1; abundance: NA; j_gene: TRBJ2-7; d_gene: TRBD1; CDR3nt: TGTGCCAGCATGAAGACAGGGTCCTACGAGCAGTACTTC; CDR3aa: CASMKTGSYEQYF
v_gene: TRBV5-6; abundance: NA; j_gene: TRBJ2-3; d_gene: TRBD1; CDR3nt: TGTGCCAGCAGCTTGAGGTTTGGTCAGGGGGCAGATACGCAGTATTTT; CDR3aa: CASSLRFGQGADTQYF
v_gene: TRBV6-5; abundance: few; j_gene: TRBJ1-4; d_gene: NA; CDR3nt: TGTGCCAGCAGTTACGGAGGGGCTGGTGAAAAACTGTTTTTT; CDR3aa: CASSYGGAGEKLFF
v_gene: TRBV11-1; abundance: once; j_gene: TRBJ2-4; d_gene: NA; CDR3nt: TGTGCCAGCAGTTTAAATGACATTAACATTCAGTACTTC; CDR3aa: CASSLNDINIQYF
v_gene: TRBV9; abundance: NA; j_gene: TRBJ1-2; d_gene: TRBD1; CDR3nt: TGTGCCAGCAGCGCGACAGGGGGCATTGGGATTGGGTATGGCTACACCTTC; CDR3aa: CASSATGGIGIGYGYTF
v_gene: TRBV6-5; abundance: NA; j_gene: TRBJ1-2; d_gene: TRBD1; CDR3nt: TGTGCCAGCAGTTATGGGACAGGGGGCGGGTCTTATGGCTACACCTTC; CDR3aa: CASSYGTGGGSYGYTF
v_gene: TRBV5-1; abundance: NA; j_gene: TRBJ1-6; d_gene: TRBD1; CDR3nt: TGCGCCAGCAGCTCGAATACAGGGGGAAGCGATTCACCCCTCCACTTT; CDR3aa: CASSSNTGGSDSPLHF
v_gene: TRBV9; abundance: NA; j_gene: TRBJ2-7; d_gene: NA; CDR3nt: TGTGCCAGCAGCGCTGGAGGGAGTGGATACGAGCAGTACTTC; CDR3aa: CASSAGGSGYEQYF
v_gene: TRBV19; abundance: once; j_gene: TRBJ2-7; d_gene: NA; CDR3nt: TGTGCCAGTAGTATGGGCCTACCTCCCTACGAGCAGTACTTC; CDR3aa: CASSMGLPPYEQYF
v_gene: TRBV27; abundance: NA; j_gene: TRBJ1-5; d_gene: NA; CDR3nt: TGTGCCAGCAGTAGTAACAGGGCTCAGCCCCAGCATTTT; CDR3aa: CASSSNRAQPQHF
v_gene: TRBV9; abundance: NA; j_gene: TRBJ1-3; d_gene: NA; CDR3nt: TGTGCCAGCAGCCTAGGGGGGCTCTCTGGAAACACCATATATTTT; CDR3aa: CASSLGGLSGNTIYF
v_gene: TRBV4-1; abundance: few; j_gene: TRBJ2-5; d_gene: TRBD2; CDR3nt: TGCGCCAGCAGCCAAGTCCCTAGCGGGGGTGGAGAGACCCAGTACTTC; CDR3aa: CASSQVPSGGGETQYF
v_gene: TRBV10-2; abundance: NA; j_gene: TRBJ1-6; d_gene: NA; CDR3nt: TGCGCCAGCAGTGAGGCCGGAGGGACACCCCTCCACTTT; CDR3aa: CASSEAGGTPLHF
v_gene: TRBV6-5; abundance: few; j_gene: TRBJ2-7; d_gene: NA; CDR3nt: TGTGCCAGCAGTGGGAGCACCTACGAGCAGTACTTC; CDR3aa: CASSGSTYEQYF
v_gene: TRBV18; abundance: once; j_gene: TRBJ1-5; d_gene: TRBD1; CDR3nt: TGTGCCAGCTCACCATCAGGGGGCAATTTTCAGCCCCAGCATTTT; CDR3aa: CASSPSGGNFQPQHF
v_gene: TRBV30; abundance: NA; j_gene: TRBJ2-1; d_gene: TRBD2; CDR3nt: TGTGCCTGGTCCGGGGGGTCCTCCTACAATGAGCAGTTCTTC; CDR3aa: CAWSGGSSYNEQFF
v_gene: TRBV18; abundance: NA; j_gene: TRBJ2-3; d_gene: TRBD2; CDR3nt: TGTGCCAGCTCAGCGACTAGCGGGAGCACAGATACGCAGTATTTT; CDR3aa: CASSATSGSTDTQYF
v_gene: TRBV18; abundance: NA; j_gene: TRBJ2-7; d_gene: TRBD1; CDR3nt: TGTGCCAGCTCACCGGGACAGGGAGGTACCTACGAGCAGTACTTC; CDR3aa: CASSPGQGGTYEQYF
v_gene: TRBV7-3; abundance: NA; j_gene: TRBJ2-3; d_gene: NA; CDR3nt: TGTGCCAGCAGCGAAACAGGGTCCACAGATACGCAGTATTTT; CDR3aa: CASSETGSTDTQYF
v_gene: TRBV18; abundance: few; j_gene: TRBJ2-5; d_gene: NA; CDR3nt: TGTGCCAGCTCACTTTCCATCCAAGAGACCCAGTACTTC; CDR3aa: CASSLSIQETQYF
v_gene: TRBV28; abundance: NA; j_gene: TRBJ2-1; d_gene: TRBD2; CDR3nt: TGTGCCAGCAGTTTGGCGGGGGGCTACAATGAGCAGTTCTTC; CDR3aa: CASSLAGGYNEQFF